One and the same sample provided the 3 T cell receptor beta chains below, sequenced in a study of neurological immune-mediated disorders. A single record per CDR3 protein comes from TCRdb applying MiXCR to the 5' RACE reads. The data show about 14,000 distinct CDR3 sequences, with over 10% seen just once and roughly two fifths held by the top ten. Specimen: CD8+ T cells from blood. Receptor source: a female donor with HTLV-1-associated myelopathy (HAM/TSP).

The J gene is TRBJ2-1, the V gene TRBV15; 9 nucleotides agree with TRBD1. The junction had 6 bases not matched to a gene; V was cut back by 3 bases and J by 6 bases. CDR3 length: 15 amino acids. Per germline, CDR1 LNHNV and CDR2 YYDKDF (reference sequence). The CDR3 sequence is CATSSPGQGFNEQFF. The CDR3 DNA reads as TGTGCCACCAGCAGTCCTGGACAGGGGTTCAATGAGCAGTTCTTC.

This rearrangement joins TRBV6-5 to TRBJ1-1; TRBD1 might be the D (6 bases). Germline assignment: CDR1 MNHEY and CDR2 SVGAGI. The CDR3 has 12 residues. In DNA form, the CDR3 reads TGTGCGAGCGGGGGCGCTTGGACTGAAGCTTTCTTT. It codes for CASGGAWTEAFF.

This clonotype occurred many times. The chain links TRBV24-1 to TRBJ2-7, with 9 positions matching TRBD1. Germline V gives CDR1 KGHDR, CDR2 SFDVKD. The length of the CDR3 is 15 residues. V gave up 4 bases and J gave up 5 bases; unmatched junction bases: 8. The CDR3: CATSDPRDRADEQYF. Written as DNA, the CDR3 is TGTGCCACCAGTGACCCTAGGGACAGGGCTGACGAGCAGTACTTC.